This is a list of T cell receptor beta chains from one sample in a study of CD8+ T cells in alopecia areata. Assay: immunoSEQ multiplex PCR; the TCRdb copy retains only in-frame clones and omits some. The data contain around 180,000 clones, roughly 70% of them singletons. This sample comprised CD4+ T cells sorted from blood, obtained between weeks 47 and 50, from a patient treated with tofacitinib. The receptor source for this set is a human donor with alopecia areata. CDR3s include the opening cysteine and the closing phenylalanine or tryptophan. D genes are given only for firm matches. Part of the rows lack a size; the others show once, few, many or a class for expanded clones.

j_gene: TRBJ2-7
v_gene: TRBV30
d_gene: TRBD1
abundance: -
CDR3nt: TGTGCCTGGAGTTCGGGACAGGGGGCCTACGAGCAGTACTTC
CDR3aa: CAWSSGQGAYEQYF

j_gene: TRBJ1-1
v_gene: TRBV29-1
d_gene: -
abundance: -
CDR3nt: TGCAGCGTTGAAGGGGAACGAGTGAACACTGAAGCTTTCTTT
CDR3aa: CSVEGERVNTEAFF

j_gene: TRBJ1-3
v_gene: TRBV29-1
d_gene: -
abundance: -
CDR3nt: TGCAGCGTTCAGGACATTCGAGACACCATATATTTT
CDR3aa: CSVQDIRDTIYF

j_gene: TRBJ1-5
v_gene: TRBV29-1
d_gene: -
abundance: -
CDR3nt: TGCAGCGTTGCAGGTCAGAATCAGCCCCAGCATTTT
CDR3aa: CSVAGQNQPQHF

j_gene: TRBJ2-1
v_gene: TRBV6-4
d_gene: TRBD1
abundance: few
CDR3nt: TGTGCCAGCAGTGACAACACAGGGGCTGAGCAGTTCTTC
CDR3aa: CASSDNTGAEQFF

j_gene: TRBJ1-2
v_gene: TRBV30
d_gene: -
abundance: -
CDR3nt: TGTGCCTGGAGTGTACAGGGACCTTATGGCTACACCTTC
CDR3aa: CAWSVQGPYGYTF

j_gene: TRBJ2-7
v_gene: TRBV20-1
d_gene: -
abundance: -
CDR3nt: TGCAGTGCGCCGAGGGTGGGCGAGCAGTACTTC
CDR3aa: CSAPRVGEQYF

j_gene: TRBJ2-3
v_gene: TRBV5-6
d_gene: -
abundance: -
CDR3nt: TGTGCCAGCAGCTCCAGGGATACGCAGTATTTT
CDR3aa: CASSSRDTQYF

j_gene: TRBJ2-2
v_gene: TRBV11-2
d_gene: -
abundance: -
CDR3nt: TGTGCCAGCAGCCCAAGACCCATAACCGGGGAGCTGTTTTTT
CDR3aa: CASSPRPITGELFF

j_gene: TRBJ2-3
v_gene: TRBV9
d_gene: TRBD2
abundance: -
CDR3nt: TGTGCCAGCAACCCAAGCGGGGGTAGGTCAGATACGCAGTATTTT
CDR3aa: CASNPSGGRSDTQYF

j_gene: TRBJ2-7
v_gene: TRBV28
d_gene: -
abundance: -
CDR3nt: TGTGCCAGCTCTTTAGGGGCCAGCAGGGGCAGTACTTTC
CDR3aa: CASSLGASRGSTF

j_gene: TRBJ1-4
v_gene: TRBV4-1
d_gene: -
abundance: -
CDR3nt: TGCGCCAGCAGCCAAGACGGGACCTCTAATGAAAAACTGTTTTTT
CDR3aa: CASSQDGTSNEKLFF

j_gene: TRBJ2-6
v_gene: TRBV2
d_gene: -
abundance: once
CDR3nt: TGTGCCAGCAGTGAAGGGACATTTGGGGCCAACGTCCTGACTTTC
CDR3aa: CASSEGTFGANVLTF

j_gene: TRBJ2-5
v_gene: TRBV14
d_gene: -
abundance: -
CDR3nt: TGTGCCAGCAGCCAACGACAGCCACAAGAGACCCAGTACTTC
CDR3aa: CASSQRQPQETQYF

j_gene: TRBJ2-5
v_gene: TRBV10-3
d_gene: -
abundance: few
CDR3nt: TGTGCCATCAGTGAGAGTAGAGCCCCTGAGACCCAGTACTTC
CDR3aa: CAISESRAPETQYF

j_gene: TRBJ1-1
v_gene: TRBV30
d_gene: -
abundance: -
CDR3nt: TGTGCCTGGACGCGGGGACGGGACACTGAAGCTTTCTTT
CDR3aa: CAWTRGRDTEAFF

j_gene: TRBJ2-5
v_gene: TRBV4-2
d_gene: TRBD2
abundance: -
CDR3nt: TGTGCCAGCAGCCCTATAGCGGGGGGCCTCCAAGAGACCCAGTACTTC
CDR3aa: CASSPIAGGLQETQYF